The present T cell receptor beta chain was sequenced within a study of blood T cells in healthy people across ages. A second PCR, run for about 7 to 11 cycles, used a sample-barcoded 5' primer plus a J-beta primer mix. Every single cDNA molecule received a tag from a template-switch adaptor with 12 random nucleotides. One entry per CDR3 protein results from TCRdb running MiXCR on the 5' RACE reads. This table holds 1 million or so distinct CDR3 sequences, 20% to 25% found once. Findings and caveats of the study: Fewer expanded clones and more diversity marked long-lived versus aged donors.

Notes on this clonotype: Antigen unknown.

PBMCs were isolated at a quantity of at least 6.5 million per sample. These records were also assigned to another study, of T cells of mothers and their children.

The specimen was blood. This receptor was obtained from a girl aged 2-15 years in good health.

The DNA for the CDR3 is TGTGCCAGCAGTCCGGCGGTCGAGACCCAGTACTTC. It encodes CASSPAVETQYF. This chain connects TRBV28 to TRBJ2-5; no definite D call. The CDR3 totals 12 residues. The V gene's germline CDR1 is MDHEN and CDR2 SYDVKM. Trimming removed 5 bases from V and 5 bases from J, with 9 bases in between.